Listed below are T cell receptor beta chains from one sample, sequenced in a study of T cells in Graves' hyperthyroidism and ophthalmopathy. TCRdb itself ran the multiplex PCR reads through MiXCR, one entry per CDR3 protein. The sample consists of 550,000 to 600,000 distinct CDR3 sequences, around 17% of them appearing once. Sequences were obtained from blood. These receptor sequences come from a woman aged 18-35 years with Graves' hyperthyroidism. Both conserved end residues are part of each CDR3. A D gene is named only where the DNA matches it firmly. Part of the rows lack a size; the others show once, few, many or a class for expanded clones.

j_gene: TRBJ2-5
v_gene: TRBV15
abundance: many
d_gene: TRBD1
CDR3nt: TGTGCCACCAGCAGAACTAACAGGGGTCGCGGGGAGACCCAGTACTTC
CDR3aa: CATSRTNRGRGETQYF

j_gene: TRBJ2-3
v_gene: TRBV6-4
abundance: many
d_gene: TRBD2
CDR3nt: TGTGCCAGCAGTGCTAGCGGGGGGGCAGATACGCAGTATTTT
CDR3aa: CASSASGGADTQYF

j_gene: TRBJ2-5
v_gene: TRBV24-1
abundance: few
d_gene: TRBD2
CDR3nt: TGTGCCACCAGTGATTACGCTAGCGGGAAGGGTGAGACCCAGTACTTC
CDR3aa: CATSDYASGKGETQYF

j_gene: TRBJ2-7
v_gene: TRBV6-2/TRBV6-3
abundance: many
d_gene: TRBD1
CDR3nt: TGTGCCAGCAGTTACCCCAGGGGGAGCCTTCGCTCCTACGAGCAGTACTTC
CDR3aa: CASSYPRGSLRSYEQYF

j_gene: TRBJ1-1
v_gene: TRBV15
abundance: few
d_gene: NA
CDR3nt: TGTGCCACCAGCAGAGATCCCCAGGGAACTGAAGCTTTCTTT
CDR3aa: CATSRDPQGTEAFF

j_gene: TRBJ1-2
v_gene: TRBV12-3/TRBV12-4
abundance: few
d_gene: NA
CDR3nt: TGTGCCAGCAGTCTTACTGCGGGATCTTATGGCTACACCTTC
CDR3aa: CASSLTAGSYGYTF

j_gene: TRBJ2-3
v_gene: TRBV12-3/TRBV12-4
abundance: many
d_gene: TRBD1
CDR3nt: TGTGCCAGCAGTCTAGGGGGGACAGGGAAGATTTATACGCAGTATTTT
CDR3aa: CASSLGGTGKIYTQYF

j_gene: TRBJ1-3
v_gene: TRBV3-1
abundance: NA
d_gene: NA
CDR3nt: TGTGCCAGCAGCCAAAGGCTAGGGCCTGGAAACACCATATATTTT
CDR3aa: CASSQRLGPGNTIYF

j_gene: TRBJ2-7
v_gene: TRBV20-1
abundance: many
d_gene: TRBD2
CDR3nt: TGCAGTGCTCCCCCCCCACGGTGGACTAGCGGGAGTTTTGGCTCATTGTACGAGCAGTACTTC
CDR3aa: CSAPPPRWTSGSFGSLYEQYF

j_gene: TRBJ2-1
v_gene: TRBV7-2
abundance: NA
d_gene: TRBD2
CDR3nt: TGTGCCAGCAGCTTAGTAGCGACTAGCGGGAGTTCTGAGCAGTTCTTC
CDR3aa: CASSLVATSGSSEQFF

j_gene: TRBJ2-2
v_gene: TRBV27
abundance: NA
d_gene: NA
CDR3nt: TGTGCCAGCAGTTTATTCGGGGGAGGCCCCACCGGGGAGCTGTTTTTT
CDR3aa: CASSLFGGGPTGELFF

j_gene: TRBJ2-2
v_gene: TRBV6-1
abundance: many
d_gene: NA
CDR3nt: TGTGCCAGCACCACCTTAGGGGTTTCCGGGGAGCTGTTTTTT
CDR3aa: CASTTLGVSGELFF

j_gene: TRBJ2-1
v_gene: TRBV6-2/TRBV6-3
abundance: many
d_gene: TRBD2
CDR3nt: TGTGCCAGCCAGGCCGGGACTAGGCTCTATGAGCAGTTCTTC
CDR3aa: CASQAGTRLYEQFF

j_gene: TRBJ1-1
v_gene: TRBV6-1
abundance: NA
d_gene: NA
CDR3nt: TGTGCCAGCAGTGTGTTGGGTAAAGGCACTGAAGCTTTCTTT
CDR3aa: CASSVLGKGTEAFF

j_gene: TRBJ1-5
v_gene: TRBV19
abundance: NA
d_gene: NA
CDR3nt: TGTGCCAGTAGTATTGTCGGGGGACGGAATCAGCCCCAGCATTTT
CDR3aa: CASSIVGGRNQPQHF

j_gene: TRBJ2-3
v_gene: TRBV6-2/TRBV6-3
abundance: NA
d_gene: NA
CDR3nt: TGTGCCAGCAGCAGCCTCCGGGTCTCGCAGTATTTT
CDR3aa: CASSSLRVSQYF

j_gene: TRBJ2-7
v_gene: TRBV30
abundance: many
d_gene: TRBD1
CDR3nt: TGTGCCTGGAGCGGAGGAGACAGGGGCTACGAGCAGTACTTC
CDR3aa: CAWSGGDRGYEQYF

j_gene: TRBJ1-1
v_gene: TRBV5-1
abundance: many
d_gene: TRBD1
CDR3nt: TGCGCCAGCAGCTTGTACGGGACAGGGGGCTTTGACACTGAAGCTTTCTTT
CDR3aa: CASSLYGTGGFDTEAFF

j_gene: TRBJ1-3
v_gene: TRBV7-9
abundance: few
d_gene: NA
CDR3nt: TGTGCCAGCAGCCACAGGGCTGGAAACACCATATATTTT
CDR3aa: CASSHRAGNTIYF

j_gene: TRBJ2-2
v_gene: TRBV6-1
abundance: few
d_gene: TRBD1
CDR3nt: TGTGCCAGCAGTGAACCCCGGACAGGGACCGGGGAGCTGTTTTTT
CDR3aa: CASSEPRTGTGELFF

j_gene: TRBJ2-1
v_gene: TRBV7-9
abundance: many
d_gene: NA
CDR3nt: TGTGCCAGCAGCTCCAACGCAGGGTACAGCTCCTACAATGAGCAGTTCTTC
CDR3aa: CASSSNAGYSSYNEQFF

j_gene: TRBJ2-3
v_gene: TRBV28
abundance: many
d_gene: TRBD2
CDR3nt: TGTGCCAGCAGCCCAACGCTAGTACTAGCGGGAGGAGTAGATACGCAGTATTTT
CDR3aa: CASSPTLVLAGGVDTQYF

j_gene: TRBJ1-1
v_gene: TRBV28
abundance: NA
d_gene: NA
CDR3nt: TGTGCCAGCAGTTCCAACAGGGTCTCACAGAACACTGAAGCTTTCTTT
CDR3aa: CASSSNRVSQNTEAFF

j_gene: TRBJ2-3
v_gene: TRBV4-3
abundance: few
d_gene: TRBD2
CDR3nt: TGCGCCAGCAGCCAAGAATTAGCGGGGGGGCCAGATACGCAGTATTTT
CDR3aa: CASSQELAGGPDTQYF

j_gene: TRBJ2-1
v_gene: TRBV2
abundance: NA
d_gene: NA
CDR3nt: TGTGCCAGCAGGAGCACAGGGAGGGGTGAGCAGTTCTTC
CDR3aa: CASRSTGRGEQFF

j_gene: TRBJ2-1
v_gene: TRBV27
abundance: many
d_gene: NA
CDR3nt: TGTGCCAGCAGTTCCAGACTAGTCCCATCCTACAATGAGCAGTTCTTC
CDR3aa: CASSSRLVPSYNEQFF

j_gene: TRBJ1-2
v_gene: TRBV15
abundance: NA
d_gene: NA
CDR3nt: TGTGCCACCAGCAGAGATTCGAGAGGGGGATATGGCTACACCTTC
CDR3aa: CATSRDSRGGYGYTF

j_gene: TRBJ1-2
v_gene: TRBV6-1
abundance: many
d_gene: NA
CDR3nt: TGTGCCAGCAGTCCTTACAGGGCTAACTATGGCTACACCTTC
CDR3aa: CASSPYRANYGYTF

j_gene: TRBJ2-4
v_gene: TRBV19
abundance: once
d_gene: TRBD2
CDR3nt: TGTGCCAGTAGTATTTTCCCCGGGAGGGCCTCAGGTGACATTCAGTACTTC
CDR3aa: CASSIFPGRASGDIQYF

j_gene: TRBJ2-1
v_gene: TRBV20-1
abundance: many
d_gene: TRBD2
CDR3nt: TGCAGTGTTACAGCGGGGGCCCACTACAATGAGCAGTTCTTC
CDR3aa: CSVTAGAHYNEQFF

j_gene: TRBJ1-1
v_gene: TRBV12-3/TRBV12-4
abundance: many
d_gene: NA
CDR3nt: TGTGCCAGCAGTTTTCGAAGGACCACTGAAGCTTTCTTT
CDR3aa: CASSFRRTTEAFF

j_gene: TRBJ1-4
v_gene: TRBV15
abundance: NA
d_gene: TRBD1
CDR3nt: TGTGCCACCAGCACAGACAGGGGGGAGAAGGTAATGGAGGTTGAAAAACTGTTTTTT
CDR3aa: CATSTDRGEKVMEVEKLFF

j_gene: TRBJ2-5
v_gene: TRBV3-1
abundance: many
d_gene: NA
CDR3nt: TGTGCCAGCAGCCAAGGACCCCACGGGACCCAGTACTTC
CDR3aa: CASSQGPHGTQYF

j_gene: TRBJ2-7
v_gene: TRBV7-9
abundance: NA
d_gene: NA
CDR3nt: TGTGCCAGCAGCTTACTGGGAATTTCTGACGAGCAGTACTTC
CDR3aa: CASSLLGISDEQYF

j_gene: TRBJ2-5
v_gene: TRBV2
abundance: NA
d_gene: NA
CDR3nt: TGTGCCACGAAGGACGGGGGAGGCCAAGAGACCCAGTACTTC
CDR3aa: CATKDGGGQETQYF

j_gene: TRBJ2-1
v_gene: TRBV10-3
abundance: many
d_gene: TRBD2
CDR3nt: TGTGCCATCAGCGGTGCCGGGTCCTCAACTAGCGGGAGCAATGAGCAGTTCTTC
CDR3aa: CAISGAGSSTSGSNEQFF

j_gene: TRBJ1-6
v_gene: TRBV20-1
abundance: few
d_gene: NA
CDR3nt: TGCAGTGCTAGAGTCCTTGGGAGGGGTGGTAATTCACCCCTCCACTTT
CDR3aa: CSARVLGRGGNSPLHF

j_gene: TRBJ2-7
v_gene: TRBV7-2
abundance: few
d_gene: TRBD1
CDR3nt: TGTGCCAGCAGCTCCAAATTGACAGGGCGGGAGCAGTACTTC
CDR3aa: CASSSKLTGREQYF

j_gene: TRBJ2-7
v_gene: TRBV19
abundance: few
d_gene: NA
CDR3nt: TGTGCCACCGGGGGCCTCGACGAGCAGTACTTC
CDR3aa: CATGGLDEQYF

j_gene: TRBJ2-1
v_gene: TRBV30
abundance: NA
d_gene: NA
CDR3nt: TGTGCCTGGAGTGTAACAGGTGCCTGGAATCAGTTCTTC
CDR3aa: CAWSVTGAWNQFF

j_gene: TRBJ2-2
v_gene: TRBV27
abundance: NA
d_gene: TRBD2
CDR3nt: TGTGCCAGCAGTTTACGGACTAGCGGGAGACCAACCGGGGAGCTGTTTTTT
CDR3aa: CASSLRTSGRPTGELFF

j_gene: TRBJ2-5
v_gene: TRBV13
abundance: NA
d_gene: NA
CDR3nt: TGTGCCAGCAGCGAGAGAGTACTCCCCCAAGAGACCCAGTACTTC
CDR3aa: CASSERVLPQETQYF

j_gene: TRBJ1-5
v_gene: TRBV6-1
abundance: NA
d_gene: NA
CDR3nt: TGTGCCGCACCGGGCCCTAGATTTTATAGCAATCAGCCCCAGCATTTT
CDR3aa: CAAPGPRFYSNQPQHF

j_gene: TRBJ1-2
v_gene: TRBV30
abundance: few
d_gene: NA
CDR3nt: TGTGCCCGGAGTGTGGGGCAGACGGGCTACACCTTC
CDR3aa: CARSVGQTGYTF

j_gene: TRBJ1-5
v_gene: TRBV29-1
abundance: many
d_gene: NA
CDR3nt: TGCAGCGTTGATTGGGTTCAGCCCCAGCATTTT
CDR3aa: CSVDWVQPQHF

j_gene: TRBJ2-4
v_gene: TRBV20-1
abundance: NA
d_gene: NA
CDR3nt: TGCAGTGCTCGTAGGGATGAGTCCAAAAACATTCAGTACTTC
CDR3aa: CSARRDESKNIQYF